These 16 T cell receptor beta chains originate from one sample sequenced in a study of blood T cell repertoires in COVID-19. Clones were sequenced by immunoSEQ multiplex PCR, and TCRdb holds only the in-frame ones, with some missing. Of around 280,000 clones in the sample, 86% were seen once. Material for sequencing was peripheral blood. Source of these receptors: a woman aged 25 to 45 who had recovered from COVID-19.

The chain employs TRBV11-3 and TRBJ2-3, with a possible D match to TRBD2 (6 bases). Germline CDR1 is SGHNT and CDR2 is YENEEA. V was cut by 1 base and J by 1 base, with 6 bases left in between. The CDR3 sequence is 14 residues long. DNA for the CDR3: TGTGCCAGCAGCTTAGCGGGGGGCACAGATACGCAGTATTTT. It is translated as CASSLAGGTDTQYF.

The gene calls are TRBV29-1 and TRBJ2-3; TRBD1 aligns across 9 bases. Germline CDR1 SQVTM, CDR2 ANQGSEA. The CDR3 has 13 residues. V lost 6 bases to trimming and J lost 2 bases; unmatched junction nucleotides: 3. As DNA, the CDR3 is TGCAGCGTCTGGACAGGGGCCACAGATACGCAGTATTTT. Amino acid sequence: CSVWTGATDTQYF.

The chain joins TRBV9 to TRBJ1-2; D is ambiguous. In germline, CDR1 is SGDLS, CDR2 YYNGEE. This CDR3 contains 13 residues. The V end was cut by 0 bases, the J end by 4 bases, with 7 bases between. In DNA form, the CDR3 reads TGTGCCAGCAGCGTAGGGGCGAGCTATGGCTACACCTTC. It is translated as CASSVGASYGYTF.

V is TRBV11-2 and J is TRBJ2-1; D may be TRBD1 (6 bases). V lost 3 bases to trimming and J lost 8 bases, with 17 bases between them. This CDR3 has 15 residues. From germline, CDR1 is SGHAT and CDR2 FQNNGV. The CDR3, as DNA: TGTGCCAGCAGCTTGTTGCAGGGGTACACCGATGAGCAGTTCTTC. Translated: CASSLLQGYTDEQFF.

The rearrangement uses TRBV18 and TRBJ2-3, with unresolved D. Trimming stripped 3 bases from V and 0 bases from J, with 10 bases between. The CDR3 is made up of 15 amino acids. The germline CDR1 and CDR2 sequences are KGHSH and LQKENI. CDR3 coding DNA: TGTGCCAGCTCACCTGAGGAGAGCAGCACAGATACGCAGTATTTT. It translates to CASSPEESSTDTQYF.

V gene TRBV27 combines with J gene TRBJ1-5; D perhaps matches TRBD1 (6 bases). Trimming left V 5 bases short and J 0 bases short, with 8 bases between. The CDR3 loop spans 14 amino acids. Germline V gives CDR1 MNHEY, CDR2 SMNVEV (reference sequence). CDR3 protein: CASSKQGSNQPQHF. As DNA, the CDR3 is TGTGCCAGCAGTAAACAGGGTAGCAATCAGCCCCAGCATTTT.

This sequence joins TRBV28 and TRBJ2-3; 9 positions match TRBD1. Unmatched junction bases numbered 10, after V lost 3 bases and J lost 3 bases. Germline loops: CDR1 MDHEN, CDR2 SYDVKM. This CDR3 is built from 17 residues. CDR3 residues: CASSFELTGGNTDTQYF. CDR3 coding DNA: TGTGCCAGCAGTTTCGAGCTAACAGGGGGCAATACAGATACGCAGTATTTT.

The rearrangement links TRBV25-1 to TRBJ2-6; weak D call: TRBD2 (6 bases). Trimming left V 4 bases short and J 2 bases short, with 12 bases between. Germline CDR1 reads MGHDK; CDR2 reads SYGVNS. The CDR3 is 16 amino acids. The CDR3 nucleotides are TGTGCCAGCAGTGGCCTTGGCGGGGCTGGGGCCAACGTCCTGACTTTC. Translating it yields CASSGLGGAGANVLTF.

This clone was counted once. V is TRBV4-3 and J is TRBJ1-1; possibly TRBD1 for D (5 bases). Germline CDR1 and CDR2: LGHNA and YSLEER. This CDR3 has 15 residues. With 1 base removed from V and 5 bases from J, the gap between germline ends came to 14 bases. CDR3 DNA: TGCGCCAGCAGCCAAGGGGGGGGATCCGGTACTGAAGCTTTCTTT. Translated: CASSQGGGSGTEAFF.

This clone was picked up a small number of times. The CDR3 nucleotides are TGTGCCAGCAGCTTCGGTAACTATGGCTACACCTTC. Residues: CASSFGNYGYTF. The chain couples TRBV7-9 to TRBJ1-2; the D is unclear. V was shortened by 3 bases and J by 1 base, with 3 bases between the two germline ends. This CDR3 region has 12 residues. Germline V gene lookup returns CDR1 SEHNR and CDR2 FQNEAQ (reference sequence).

The rearrangement joins TRBV7-3 to TRBJ2-7, with TRBD1 matching over 8 bases. CDR1 and CDR2 from the germline V gene are SGHTA and FQGTGA. V lost 5 bases, J lost 4 bases, and 10 bases stayed unmatched. There are 15 residues in the CDR3. CDR3 DNA sequence: TGTGCCAGCAGCCCAACAGGGGGTACGGGTTACGAGCAGTACTTC. Translated: CASSPTGGTGYEQYF.

The chain is built from TRBV15 and TRBJ2-2; D is perhaps TRBD1 (5 bases). V lost 1 base and J 7 bases, leaving 7 bases between the germline ends. The CDR3 has 13 amino acids. CDR1 and CDR2 (germline): LNHNV, YYDKDF (reference sequence). The CDR3 is CATSRAGIGELFF. The CDR3 bases are TGTGCCACCAGCAGAGCAGGGATCGGGGAGCTGTTTTTT.

This chain connects TRBV28 to TRBJ2-7, with D maybe TRBD2 (5 bases). The CDR3 is 12 residues long. The V and J ends lost 7 bases and 3 bases respectively, with 10 bases between them. Germline CDR1 is MDHEN and CDR2 is SYDVKM. The CDR3 DNA is TGTGCCAGCAACGGGAACAACTACGAGCAGTACTTC. It codes for CASNGNNYEQYF.

V gene TRBV7-9 combines with J gene TRBJ1-5; D might be TRBD1 (5 bases). The CDR3 totals 15 residues. Trimming took 0 bases from V and 7 from J, leaving 13 bases between them. Per the germline V gene, CDR1 is SEHNR and CDR2 is FQNEAQ (reference sequence). The CDR3 DNA reads as TGTGCCAGCAGCTTAGCTTCGGCGGGGCCCCAGCCCCAGCATTTT. This codes for CASSLASAGPQPQHF.

The chain links TRBV11-2 to TRBJ2-2, with a weak D call TRBD1 (5 bases). This CDR3 has 14 residues. The V and J ends lost 5 bases and 5 bases respectively, with 12 bases between them. Germline V gene sequence: CDR1 SGHAT, CDR2 FQNNGV. CDR3 residues: CASSPQGATGELFF. The CDR3 DNA reads TGTGCCAGCAGCCCCCAAGGGGCGACCGGGGAGCTGTTTTTT. The full variable domain, completed using reference TRBV11-2 and TRBJ2-2, is EAGVAQSPRYKIIEKRQSVAFWCNPISGHATLYWYQQILGQGPKLLIQFQNNGVVDDSQLPKDRFSAERLKGVDSTLKIQPAKLEDSAVYLCASSPQGATGELFFGEGSRLTVL.

As for this clone: Other nucleotide sequences from this sample produce the same CDR3. The chain has TRBV28 and TRBJ2-6; D gene uncertain. V lost 3 bases, J lost 4 bases, and 4 bases lay in between. The CDR3 covers 13 residues. CDR1 and CDR2 from the germline V gene are MDHEN and SYDVKM. In nucleotides, the CDR3 is TGTGCCAGCAGTTTCTCCGGGGCCAACGTCCTGACTTTC. Protein sequence: CASSFSGANVLTF.